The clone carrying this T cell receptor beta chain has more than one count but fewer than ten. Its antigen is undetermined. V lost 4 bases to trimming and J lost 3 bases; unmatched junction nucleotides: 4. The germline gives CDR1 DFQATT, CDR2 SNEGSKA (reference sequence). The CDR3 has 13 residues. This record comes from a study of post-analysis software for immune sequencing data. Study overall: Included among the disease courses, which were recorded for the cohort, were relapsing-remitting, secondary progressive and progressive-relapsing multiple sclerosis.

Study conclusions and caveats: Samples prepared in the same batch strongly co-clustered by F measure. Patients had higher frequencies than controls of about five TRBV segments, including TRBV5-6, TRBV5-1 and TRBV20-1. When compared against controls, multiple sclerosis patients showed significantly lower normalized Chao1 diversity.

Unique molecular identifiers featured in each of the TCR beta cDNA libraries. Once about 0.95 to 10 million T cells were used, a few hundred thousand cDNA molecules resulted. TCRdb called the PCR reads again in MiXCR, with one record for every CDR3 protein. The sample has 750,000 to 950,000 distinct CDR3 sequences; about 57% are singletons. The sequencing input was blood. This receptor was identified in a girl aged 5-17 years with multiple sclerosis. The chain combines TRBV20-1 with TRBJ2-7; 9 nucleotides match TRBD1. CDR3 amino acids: CSAIRTGVYEQYF. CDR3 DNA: TGCAGTGCTATACGGACAGGGGTCTACGAGCAGTACTTC.